These 29 T cell receptor beta chains were all obtained from the same sample, sequenced in a study of shared T cell receptors in the human thymus. Method: immunoSEQ multiplex PCR; TCRdb's copy keeps in-frame clones and lacks some. Counted here are 640,000 or so clones, approximately 89% occurring once; the ten biggest clones make up 0.0094%. These sequences were also reported in another study, on human thymus T cells.

Sequencing used thymocytes. The receptors here all came from a boy under three years old with a congenital heart defect.

The chain is built from TRBV2 and TRBJ2-7; 8 nucleotides align to TRBD1. Per germline, CDR1 SNHLY and CDR2 FYNNEI. CDR3 length equals 15 residues. After removal of 0 bases from V and 7 bases from J, the junction contained 8 bases not matched to a gene. CDR3 nucleotides: TGTGCCAGCAGTGAAGCGCGCACAGGGGGTGGGGAGCAGTACTTC. Its protein is CASSEARTGGGEQYF.

The rearrangement joins TRBV14 to TRBJ2-5; D unclear. The CDR3 is 14 amino acids. CDR1 and CDR2 from the germline V gene are SGHDN and FVKESK. Trimming shortened V by 0 bases and J by 5 bases, and 10 bases separated the two germline ends. CDR3 protein: CASSQEGTQETQYF. The CDR3 bases are TGTGCCAGCAGCCAAGAGGGCACCCAGGAGACCCAGTACTTC.

This sequence joins TRBV27 and TRBJ1-1; no clear D gene. Germline V gives CDR1 MNHEY, CDR2 SMNVEV (reference sequence). V was cut by 4 bases and J by 1 base, with 7 bases left in between. The CDR3 sequence is 13 residues long. Written as DNA, the CDR3 is TGTGCCAGCAGTTCCGAGGAGAACACTGAAGCTTTCTTT. It encodes CASSSEENTEAFF.

The chain combines TRBV5-1 with TRBJ2-3; TRBD2 aligns across 13 bases. There are 17 residues in the CDR3. Germline-derived CDR1 and CDR2 are SGHRS and YFSETQ. Trimming cost V 4 bases and J 6 bases; bases outside gene matches: 11. CDR3: CASSTSLAGGPGDTQYF. The DNA of the CDR3 is TGCGCCAGCAGCACGTCACTAGCGGGAGGGCCCGGGGATACGCAGTATTTT.

The chain joins TRBV11-2 to TRBJ1-6; D uncertain. The CDR3 contains 13 residues. Trimming cost V 0 bases and J 9 bases, with 6 bases left between them. Germline V CDR1 and CDR2: SGHAT, FQNNGV. The CDR3 sequence is CASSLDSSSPLHF. The CDR3 bases are TGTGCCAGCAGCTTAGACTCCTCTTCACCCCTCCACTTT.

The chain links TRBV7-8 to TRBJ1-5; 8 bases map to TRBD1. Trimming removed 5 bases from V and 2 bases from J; junction bases left unmatched: 8. In germline, CDR1 is SGHVS, CDR2 FQNEAQ. CDR3 length: 16 residues. CDR3 sequence: CASSPPDRVGNQPQHF. The CDR3 nucleotides are TGTGCCAGCAGCCCCCCGGACAGGGTTGGCAATCAGCCCCAGCATTTT.

The genes are TRBV27 and TRBJ2-5, with TRBD2 identical over 12 bases. The CDR3 totals 16 residues. Germline V gene sequence: CDR1 MNHEY, CDR2 SMNVEV (reference sequence). J gave up 1 base and V 5 bases, and 5 bases lay outside the gene matches. The CDR3 loop reads CASSPTSGSPQETQYF. Here the CDR3 DNA reads TGTGCCAGCAGTCCGACTAGCGGGAGTCCCCAAGAGACCCAGTACTTC.

This clone came up once. The chain joins TRBV27 to TRBJ1-2, with 8 bases lining up with TRBD1. V dropped 5 bases and J dropped 3; count of bases not matched to a gene: 5. Germline CDR1 is MNHEY and CDR2 is SMNVEV (reference sequence). This CDR3 has 14 amino acids. The CDR3 region is CASSRQGSDYGYTF. Written as DNA, the CDR3 is TGTGCCAGCAGTCGACAGGGGTCGGACTATGGCTACACCTTC.

The chain couples TRBV27 to TRBJ2-1, with 7 bases identical to TRBD1. The CDR3 totals 18 residues. The ends lost 5 bases at V and 0 bases at J; junction bases unmatched: 13. Germline loops: CDR1 MNHEY, CDR2 SMNVEV (reference sequence). The CDR3 DNA is TGTGCCAGCAGTCCCGGGACAGTGGGCGCGAGCTCCTACAATGAGCAGTTCTTC. It yields the protein CASSPGTVGASSYNEQFF.

The chain carries TRBV6-5 and TRBJ2-5; TRBD2 matches 9 bases. This CDR3 spans 15 amino acids. V lost 2 bases and J lost 4; bases outside the gene matches: 5. The germline gives CDR1 MNHEY, CDR2 SVGAGI. Written as DNA, the CDR3 is TGTGCCAGCAGTTACGCGGGGGGGCCCCTAGAGACCCAGTACTTC. Its protein product is CASSYAGGPLETQYF.

The chain carries TRBV7-2 and TRBJ2-7; 7 positions agree with TRBD1. The junction had 19 bases not matched to a gene; V was cut back by 8 bases and J by 9 bases. This CDR3 is built from 15 residues. Germline V gives CDR1 SGHTA, CDR2 FQGNSA. The CDR3 sequence: CASSPGTDSLGGQYF. CDR3 coding DNA: TGTGCCAGCTCTCCCGGGACAGATTCTTTAGGGGGGCAGTACTTC.

CDR3 residues: CATSREQINCRTGDTDTQYF. In nucleotides, the CDR3 is TGTGCCACCAGCAGAGAACAAATTAACTGCCGGACAGGAGACACAGATACGCAGTATTTT. The chain joins TRBV15 to TRBJ2-3; 7 bases agree with TRBD1. This CDR3 region has 20 residues. Per germline, CDR1 LNHNV and CDR2 YYDKDF (reference sequence). The trim removed 0 bases at V and 2 bases at J, leaving 17 bases unmatched.

The chain employs TRBV28 and TRBJ2-2; TRBD2 matches at 10 bases. J lost 7 bases, V lost 5 bases, and 10 bases had no gene match. The CDR3 is 16 amino acids. Germline loops: CDR1 MDHEN, CDR2 SYDVKM. The CDR3 loop is CASSLTSGKHDGELFF. The CDR3 coding sequence is TGTGCCAGCAGTCTCACTAGCGGGAAACACGACGGGGAGCTGTTTTTT.

The chain recombines TRBV4-3 with TRBJ2-5; TRBD1 agrees at 11 bases. The CDR3 length is 15 residues. After removal of 2 bases from V and 11 bases from J, the junction contained 10 bases not matched to a gene. CDR1 is LGHNA, CDR2 YSLEER, per germline. The CDR3 spells CASSQIGTGTGGQYF. The CDR3, as DNA: TGCGCCAGCAGCCAAATCGGAACCGGGACAGGGGGGCAGTACTTC.

The rearrangement uses TRBV12-5 and TRBJ2-3; D is possibly TRBD1 (5 bases). CDR1 and CDR2 (germline): LGHNT, FRNRAP. The CDR3 is 15 amino acids. V lost 0 bases and J lost 0, with 7 bases in between. The CDR3 reads CASGLVQASTDTQYF. The CDR3 nucleotides read TGTGCTAGTGGTTTGGTACAGGCCAGCACAGATACGCAGTATTTT.

The V and J genes are TRBV28 and TRBJ1-1; D ambiguous. V was pared by 0 bases and J by 2 bases, with 10 bases between. The CDR3 totals 15 residues. Germline V gene data show CDR1 as MDHEN and CDR2 as SYDVKM. The CDR3 loop reads CASSLWHGDNTEAFF. The CDR3 DNA sequence: TGTGCCAGCAGTTTATGGCACGGGGATAACACTGAAGCTTTCTTT.

The V gene is TRBV5-6, the J gene TRBJ2-1, with 7 bases fitting TRBD2. The CDR3 is 15 amino acids. Germline assignment: CDR1 SGHDT and CDR2 YYEEEE. Trimming at V came to 5 bases and at J to 0 bases, leaving 5 bases not matched to a gene. The CDR3 region has the DNA TGTGCCAGCAGAGCTAGCGGTAGCTCCTACAATGAGCAGTTCTTC. As protein: CASRASGSSYNEQFF.

This chain links TRBV5-1 with TRBJ2-3; TRBD2 aligns across 9 bases. This CDR3 comprises 17 residues. After removal of 5 bases from V and 4 bases from J, the junction contained 14 bases not matched to a gene. Germline CDR1 SGHRS, CDR2 YFSETQ. In nucleotides, the CDR3 is TGCGCCAGCAGGGCCCTTACTGGCGGGGGGGGTTCAGATACGCAGTATTTT. Protein sequence: CASRALTGGGGSDTQYF.

This chain uses TRBV2 with TRBJ1-4; a possible D gene is TRBD1 (5 bases). The V gene's germline CDR1 is SNHLY and CDR2 FYNNEI. The CDR3 sequence is 14 residues long. Trimming shortened V by 6 bases and J by 6 bases, and 14 bases separated the two germline ends. In DNA form, the CDR3 reads TGTGCCAGCAGGCAGGGATTCCGGGATGAAAAACTGTTTTTT. As protein: CASRQGFRDEKLFF.

The chain recombines TRBV7-8 with TRBJ1-2, with D maybe TRBD1 (6 bases). Trimming removed 3 bases at V and 5 bases at J, with 13 bases between. From germline, CDR1 is SGHVS and CDR2 FQNEAQ. This CDR3 has 14 residues. CDR3 sequence reads: CASSFDRGAYGYTF. CDR3 DNA sequence: TGTGCCAGCAGCTTTGACCGGGGGGCTTATGGCTACACCTTC.

V usage is TRBV7-8 and J usage is TRBJ2-3; the match to TRBD2 covers 7 bases. Unmatched junction bases numbered 4, after V lost 0 bases and J lost 1 base. The CDR3 is 16 amino acids. Germline V lookup: CDR1 SGHVS, CDR2 FQNEAQ. CDR3 in amino acids: CASSLARTRRTDTQYF. The CDR3 coding sequence is TGTGCCAGCAGCTTAGCTCGGACTAGACGCACAGATACGCAGTATTTT.

This clone occurred once. The chain recombines TRBV14 with TRBJ2-3; 10 bases map to TRBD2. Trimming at V came to 2 bases and at J to 3 bases, leaving 14 bases not matched to a gene. CDR1 is SGHDN and CDR2 is FVKESK in the germline V gene. The CDR3 consists of 19 residues. CDR3 region: CASSQSYGGSGGRTDTQYF. CDR3 bases: TGTGCCAGCAGCCAATCCTACGGAGGTAGCGGGGGGAGGACAGATACGCAGTATTTT.

V gene TRBV4-1 combines with J gene TRBJ2-1; 7 positions agree with TRBD1. The CDR3 contains 13 residues. V lost 3 bases to trimming and J lost 14 bases; unmatched junction nucleotides: 10. The germline CDR1 and CDR2 sequences are MGHRA and YSYEKL. The CDR3: CASSHLRTGGEFF. Here the CDR3 DNA reads TGCGCCAGCAGCCACCTCCGGACAGGAGGTGAGTTCTTC.

The rearrangement joins TRBV18 to TRBJ2-7, with 9 bases that match TRBD1. This CDR3 contains 16 residues. Germline V lookup: CDR1 KGHSH, CDR2 LQKENI. V lost 2 bases to trimming and J lost 1 base; unmatched junction nucleotides: 6. The CDR3 spells CASSPEPGQGSYEQYF. Here the CDR3 DNA reads TGTGCCAGCTCACCAGAACCGGGACAGGGTTCCTACGAGCAGTACTTC.

This clone was found a few times. This chain's CDR3 is CASSQAVARGKGYTF. The CDR3 DNA reads TGCGCCAGCAGCCAAGCGGTGGCCCGAGGTAAGGGCTACACCTTC. The J gene is TRBJ1-2, the V gene TRBV4-1; D unclear. The germline gives CDR1 MGHRA, CDR2 YSYEKL. There are 15 residues in the CDR3. The ends were cut back, 1 base at V and 8 bases at J, with 17 bases in the middle.

V gene TRBV4-2 combines with J gene TRBJ1-1; possibly TRBD1 for D (6 bases). The CDR3 length is 16 residues. Germline V gene lookup returns CDR1 LGHNA and CDR2 YNFKEQ. Trimming removed 1 base at V and 1 base at J, with 13 bases between. CDR3 nucleotides: TGTGCCAGCAGCCAAGTCGCGGACAGTCGGAACACTGAAGCTTTCTTT. Its protein product is CASSQVADSRNTEAFF.

The V and J genes are TRBV9 and TRBJ2-2; 10 bases agree with TRBD2. J gave up 1 base and V 1 base, and 1 base lay outside the gene matches. The CDR3 covers 16 residues. Germline assignment: CDR1 SGDLS and CDR2 YYNGEE. DNA for the CDR3: TGTGCCAGCAGCGTACTAGCGGGGGAGAACACCGGGGAGCTGTTTTTT. It codes for CASSVLAGENTGELFF.

The V call is TRBV28, the J call TRBJ1-5, with 9 bases fitting TRBD1. CDR3 size: 16 residues. Germline-derived CDR1 and CDR2 are MDHEN and SYDVKM. V dropped 5 bases and J dropped 3; count of bases not matched to a gene: 8. The CDR3 protein is CASSPEGTGFNQPQHF. CDR3 DNA: TGTGCCAGCAGTCCAGAGGGGACAGGGTTCAATCAGCCCCAGCATTTT.

The V call is TRBV28, the J call TRBJ1-5; 11 bases match TRBD1. The CDR3 is 15 amino acids. CDR1 and CDR2 from the germline V gene are MDHEN and SYDVKM. The trim removed 4 bases at V and 4 bases at J, leaving 3 bases unmatched. The CDR3 nucleotides read TGTGCCAGCAGTTGGGACAGGGGGTTTAATCAGCCCCAGCATTTT. It translates to CASSWDRGFNQPQHF.